These 23 T cell receptor beta chains were sequenced from one sample in a study of shared T cell receptors in the human thymus. Here immunoSEQ multiplex PCR was the method, and the copy in TCRdb shows in-frame clones only, minus some. The top ten hold 0.008% to 0.011% of the sample, which has hundreds of thousands of clones, over 75% seen once. This same sample was also part of a study on human thymus T cells.

Sequencing was carried out using thymocytes. The receptor source for this set is a girl under two years old with a congenital heart defect.

This clone was counted a single time. This chain joins TRBV5-5 and TRBJ1-6; no firm D call. The CDR3 is 12 amino acids. CDR1 is SGHKS and CDR2 is YYEKEE in the germline V gene (reference sequence). V shed 4 bases and J shed 7 bases, with 6 bases lying between them. The CDR3 spells CASSKRNSPLHF. As DNA, the CDR3 is TGTGCCAGCAGCAAGAGGAATTCACCCCTCCACTTT.

In DNA, the CDR3 is TGCGCCAGCAGCTTGGACAGGCAGGACACTGAAGCTTTCTTT. It encodes CASSLDRQDTEAFF. The chain combines TRBV5-1 with TRBJ1-1; maybe TRBD1 (5 bases). V gave up 0 bases and J gave up 3 bases, with 9 bases separating them. There are 14 residues in the CDR3. Germline loops: CDR1 SGHRS, CDR2 YFSETQ.

This clone is a singleton in its sample. The J gene is TRBJ1-5, the V gene TRBV6-5, with 7 bases aligning to TRBD1. The junction had 5 bases not matched to a gene; V was cut back by 5 bases and J by 7 bases. From germline, CDR1 is MNHEY and CDR2 SVGAGI. The CDR3 runs to 13 residues. Here the CDR3 DNA reads TGTGCCAGCAGTCAACAGGGGTACCAGCCCCAGCATTTT. Its translation: CASSQQGYQPQHF.

The chain carries TRBV7-6 and TRBJ1-2; D is perhaps TRBD1 (5 bases). CDR3 size: 17 residues. Germline values: CDR1 SGHVS, CDR2 FNYEAQ. The V and J ends lost 4 bases and 7 bases respectively, with 25 bases between them. Here the CDR3 reads CASSSSPREGSMGGYTF. In DNA, the CDR3 is TGTGCCAGCAGCTCCTCCCCCAGGGAAGGTAGTATGGGTGGCTACACCTTC.

The CDR3 spells CASSKARGVTEAFF. DNA of the CDR3: TGTGCCAGCAGCAAAGCGCGGGGGGTTACTGAAGCTTTCTTT. J is TRBJ1-1 and V is TRBV21-1. TRBV21-1 is a recognized pseudogene. CDR3 length: 14 amino acids.

This chain uses TRBV4-3 with TRBJ2-7, with TRBD2 identical over 10 bases. CDR3 length: 17 residues. The V and J ends lost 0 bases and 1 base, in that order; junction bases with no gene match: 6. CDR1 and CDR2 (germline): LGHNA, YSLEER. CDR3 loop: CASSQEPSGGPSYEQYF. CDR3 nucleotides: TGCGCCAGCAGCCAAGAACCTAGCGGGGGCCCGTCCTACGAGCAGTACTTC.

The chain combines TRBV5-1 with TRBJ1-1; TRBD1 might be the D (6 bases). Deletions cut 2 bases from V and 3 bases from J, with 17 bases between. This CDR3 is built from 16 residues. Germline loops: CDR1 SGHRS, CDR2 YFSETQ. This chain's CDR3 is CASSLRGGDGDTEAFF. In DNA, the CDR3 is TGCGCCAGCAGCTTAAGAGGGGGGGATGGGGACACTGAAGCTTTCTTT.

This clone was recorded only once. The genes are TRBV10-3 and TRBJ1-1; possible D gene TRBD1, 6 bases. V was clipped by 6 bases and J by 3 bases, with 23 bases between them. The CDR3 covers 17 residues. The germline gives CDR1 ENHRY, CDR2 SYGVKD. CDR3 amino acids: CAIRETQTGSRYTEAFF. The CDR3 nucleotides are TGTGCCATCAGGGAGACTCAGACAGGCTCTAGGTACACTGAAGCTTTCTTT.

The chain combines TRBV2 with TRBJ1-2; 11 bases fit TRBD1. The ends lost 10 bases at V and 8 bases at J; junction bases unmatched: 9. CDR3 length: 13 amino acids. Germline loops: CDR1 SNHLY, CDR2 FYNNEI. The CDR3 DNA follows: TGTGCCAACCCCCGGACAGGGGGCGGGGGCTACACCTTC. Translating gives CANPRTGGGGYTF. The full variable domain, in which reference TRBV2 and TRBJ1-2 provide the parts outside the CDR3, is EPEVTQTPSHQVTQMGQEVILRCVPISNHLYFYWYRQILGQKVEFLVSFYNNEISEKSEIFDDQFSVERPDGSNFTLKIRSTKLEDSAMYFCANPRTGGGGYTFGSGTRLTVV.

About this clone: One end of the junction fails to match germline, which may point to a read error. The chain couples TRBV6-6 to TRBJ2-7, with 7 nucleotides matching TRBD2. Germline V gives CDR1 MNHNY, CDR2 SVGAGI (reference sequence). This CDR3 spans 13 amino acids. CDR3 sequence (DNA): TGTGCCAGCAGTTCAGGGAACGGGCCAGGGAGGGGCTTC. Translated, it gives CASSSGNGPGRGF.

The chain uses TRBV6-1 and TRBJ1-1, with 7 bases lining up with TRBD1. Per the germline V gene, CDR1 is MNHNS and CDR2 is SASEGT. This CDR3 is 14 amino acids long. The V and J ends lost 5 bases and 4 bases, in that order; junction bases with no gene match: 7. The CDR3: CASSKTGEGTEAFF. CDR3 in DNA: TGTGCCAGCAGTAAAACAGGGGAAGGCACTGAAGCTTTCTTT.

The CDR3 sequence is CASRRGGAGQETQYF. The CDR3 nucleotides read TGTGCCAGCAGGAGGGGGGGGGCAGGTCAAGAGACCCAGTACTTC. The chain employs TRBV9 and TRBJ2-5; possibly TRBD2 for D (7 bases). Germline-derived CDR1 and CDR2 are SGDLS and YYNGEE. The V end was cut by 5 bases, the J end by 2 bases, with 16 bases between. The CDR3 contains 15 residues.

This chain joins TRBV18 and TRBJ1-6; no clear D. Germline V gene lookup returns CDR1 KGHSH and CDR2 LQKENI. V dropped 5 bases and J dropped 2 bases, with 7 bases sitting between them. The CDR3 has 14 residues. The DNA of the CDR3 is TGTGCCAGCTCATCCGTCCCCTATAATTCACCCCTCCACTTT. This codes for CASSSVPYNSPLHF.

The rearrangement joins TRBV16 to TRBJ1-1; tentative D call: TRBD1 (5 bases). V lost 3 bases to trimming and J lost 7 bases, with 9 bases between them. The CDR3 totals 12 residues. Germline V gene data show CDR1 as KGHSY and CDR2 as FQNENV. DNA of the CDR3: TGTGCCAGCAGCCATGGGGCCTATGAAGCTTTCTTT. Translating gives CASSHGAYEAFF.

This clone was seen once. The J gene is TRBJ2-1, the V gene TRBV2, with 8 bases identical to TRBD1. This CDR3 has 14 residues. V lost 9 bases to trimming and J lost 0 bases; unmatched junction nucleotides: 4. Germline V gene data show CDR1 as SNHLY and CDR2 as FYNNEI. The CDR3 DNA sequence: TGTGCCAGTACAGGGGGAGTCTCCTACAATGAGCAGTTCTTC. Residues: CASTGGVSYNEQFF.

This clone was counted once. This chain joins TRBV29-1 and TRBJ1-2; 7 bases fit TRBD1. V trimming: 4 bases; J trimming: 2 bases; junction bases outside the gene matches: 10. The germline gives CDR1 SQVTM, CDR2 ANQGSEA. The CDR3 runs to 15 residues. CDR3 nucleotides: TGCAGCGTTGTAGGTCAGGACAGGAGCAACTATGGCTACACCTTC. Its protein is CSVVGQDRSNYGYTF.

CDR3: CASSYSKGQGRNEQFF. The CDR3 nucleotides are TGTGCCAGCAGTTACTCGAAGGGACAGGGGAGGAATGAGCAGTTCTTC. The chain has TRBV6-5 and TRBJ2-1; the match to TRBD1 covers 10 bases. The CDR3 runs to 16 residues. Looked up from germline, CDR1 is MNHEY and CDR2 is SVGAGI. J gave up 7 bases and V 0 bases, and 6 bases lay outside the gene matches.

This clone was seen a few times. The V call is TRBV14, the J call TRBJ1-1, with D unclear. The CDR3 consists of 15 residues. Germline values: CDR1 SGHDN, CDR2 FVKESK. The V end lost 4 bases, the J end lost 0 bases, and 12 bases lay between the germline ends. CDR3 residues: CASSRRGGLNTEAFF. The CDR3 DNA reads as TGTGCCAGCAGCCGGAGAGGAGGGTTGAACACTGAAGCTTTCTTT.

The chain combines TRBV4-1 with TRBJ2-3, with 15 bases that match TRBD2. V shed 3 bases and J 5 bases; nucleotides not matched to a gene: 6. The CDR3 extends over 17 amino acids. CDR1 is MGHRA, CDR2 YSYEKL, per germline. CDR3 coding DNA: TGCGCCAGCAGCCAGGGGACTAGCGGGGGGAGAGAAGATACGCAGTATTTT. Translated: CASSQGTSGGREDTQYF.

The rearrangement uses TRBV5-1 and TRBJ2-6; D gene uncertain. From germline, CDR1 is SGHRS and CDR2 YFSETQ. The CDR3 is 18 residues long. The V gene lost 0 bases and the J gene lost 0 bases, with 13 bases spanning the gap. The CDR3 DNA is TGCGCCAGCAGCTTGGTTCGTCAGGTCAGCTCTGGGGCCAACGTCCTGACTTTC. Residues: CASSLVRQVSSGANVLTF. The full variable domain, rest sourced from reference TRBV5-1 and TRBJ2-6, is KAGVTQTPRYLIKTRGQQVTLSCSPISGHRSVSWYQQTPGQGLQFLFEYFSETQRNKGNFPGRFSGRQFSNSRSEMNVSTLELGDSALYLCASSLVRQVSSGANVLTFGAGSRLTVL.

This clone showed up just a few times. The rearrangement uses TRBV9 and TRBJ2-2; D is uncertain. Germline V CDR1 and CDR2: SGDLS, YYNGEE. The CDR3 totals 15 residues. V dropped 2 bases and J dropped 0 bases, with 8 bases sitting between them. CDR3 coding DNA: TGTGCCAGCAGCGTGAAGAGTACGAACACCGGGGAGCTGTTTTTT. Translating it yields CASSVKSTNTGELFF.

The rearrangement uses TRBV18 and TRBJ2-1, with 9 bases that match TRBD1. CDR1 is KGHSH and CDR2 is LQKENI in the germline V gene. Germline trimming cut 6 bases from V and 14 bases from J; bases unmatched to any gene: 2. The CDR3 runs to 10 residues. The CDR3 bases are TGTGCCAGCTCCGGGACAGGGAAGTTCTTC. It encodes CASSGTGKFF.

The chain combines TRBV6-1 with TRBJ2-7; possible D gene TRBD1, 6 bases. This CDR3 is built from 15 residues. Between the trimmed V and J ends, which lost 6 bases and 6 bases, there was a span of 21 bases. The germline V gene encodes CDR1 MNHNS and CDR2 SASEGT. In DNA, the CDR3 is TGTGCCAGCAGCCCCCCTCTTTCCAGGGGACCCGAGCAGTACTTC. Translating gives CASSPPLSRGPEQYF.